This entry describes one T cell receptor (beta chain). Its specific antigen is unknown. No base quality information exists; no much larger clone differs at one position. This record belongs to a study of T cell clonotyping in hematopoietic cell transplantation (dated by TCRdb to the early 2020s). About the full investigation: Pretransplant recipient samples were obtained after cytoreduction. Recruitment of patients ran from 2015 to early 2017, and follow-up continued until late 2020 or until death. A total of approximately 130 blood samples were gathered in the study from under 40 consecutive transplant recipients along with their related donors.

Beyond this particular receptor, the publication reports: Just a small fraction of recipient repertoires overlapped with donor repertoires, and more than 95% appeared de novo at the given depth. The sample size was limited, and because cells were not sorted, the contributions of CD4 and CD8 repertoires could not be separated. Inverse Simpson Index values from donors and from recipients before transplant predicted broader TCR repertoire diversity after transplant. After transplant, TCR diversity in recipients dropped, and pathologically expanded clonotypes increased progressively from day 30 to day 180.

Germline trimming: 3 bases from V, 10 bases from J; junction bases outside gene matches: 8. From the germline V gene, CDR1 is LGHNA and CDR2 is YSLEER. Taken from cysteine to phenylalanine, the CDR3 has 16 residues. The DNA shown is the 48-base CDR3, in frame from base 1. The time point label of this sample denotes: recipient sample about 28 days before transplant, after cytoreduction. Blood from recipients was drawn roughly 28 days before transplant, then again at days 30, 100 and 180 after transplant. Nuclei Lysis Solution was used to extract genomic DNA from fresh or cryopreserved unfractionated peripheral blood mononuclear cells. The immunoSEQ assay, a bias-controlled multiplex PCR with V- and J-specific primers, was used to amplify TCR beta CDR3 regions from genomic DNA. A proprietary barcode and Illumina adapter sequences were added to the CDR3 amplicons in a second PCR step. An Illumina MiSeq instrument was used to sequence the CDR3 libraries. The original methods were these. Export and quality control were handled in immunoSEQ Analyzer 3.0, while downstream analyses relied on R Bioconductor and Immunarch. Repertoire metrics were calculated using only productive rearrangements within the normalized downsampled data set. Clonotypes larger than 5 templates in the normalized cohort were defined as pathologically expanded. Repertoire diversity was measured with the Inverse Simpson Index. To capture all clonotypes, CMV-specificity analyses were performed on the non-normalized data set. Imported from immuneACCESS, the table was reduced by TCRdb to in-frame sequences with V and J called. These copies leave out some clones; in studies compared against another copy, an unresolved V gene accounts for under half, and the cause of the remainder is not known. V and J calls and clone size follow that table, whereas D and trimming were derived from the DNA. This sample is represented by approximately 18,000 clones; around three quarters of them were singletons. 15% to 20% of the sample goes to the ten largest clones.

The rearranged chain carries TRBV4-3 and TRBJ1-6, and 11 junction bases match TRBD1. The clonotype was recovered from a man aged 60 to 69 with acute myeloid leukemia. Some clones in this sample may be carry-over from other donors' samples. The specimen was peripheral blood mononuclear cells, collected before stem cell transplant. The CDR3 region has the sequence CASSQRQGTGGSPLHF. At the DNA level, the sequence is TGCGCCAGCAGCCAGAGACAGGGGACAGGGGGATCACCCCTCCACTTT.